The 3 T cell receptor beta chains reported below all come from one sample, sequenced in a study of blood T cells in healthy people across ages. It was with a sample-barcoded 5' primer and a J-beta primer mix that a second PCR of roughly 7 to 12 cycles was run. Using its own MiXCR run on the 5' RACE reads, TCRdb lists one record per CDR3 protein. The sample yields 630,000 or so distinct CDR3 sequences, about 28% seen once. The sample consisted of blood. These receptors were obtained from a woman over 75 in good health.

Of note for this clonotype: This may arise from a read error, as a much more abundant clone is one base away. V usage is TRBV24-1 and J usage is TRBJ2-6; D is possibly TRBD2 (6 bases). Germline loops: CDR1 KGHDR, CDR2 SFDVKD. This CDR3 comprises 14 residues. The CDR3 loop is CATSDGGWPNVRTF. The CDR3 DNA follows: TGTGCCACCAGTGATGGGGGGTGGCCCAACGTCCGGACTTTC.

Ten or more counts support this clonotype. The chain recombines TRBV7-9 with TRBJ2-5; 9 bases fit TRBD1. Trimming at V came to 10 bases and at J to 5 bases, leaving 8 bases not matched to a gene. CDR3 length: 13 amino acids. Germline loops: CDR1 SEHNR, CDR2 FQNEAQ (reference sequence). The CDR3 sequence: CAIGPGTGETQYF. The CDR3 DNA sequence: TGTGCCATCGGACCCGGGACAGGGGAGACCCAGTACTTC.

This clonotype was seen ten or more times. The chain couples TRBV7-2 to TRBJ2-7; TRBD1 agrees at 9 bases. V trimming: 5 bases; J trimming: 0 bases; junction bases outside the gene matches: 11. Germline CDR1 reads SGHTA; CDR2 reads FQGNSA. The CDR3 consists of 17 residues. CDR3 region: CASSALGGGQGSYEQYF. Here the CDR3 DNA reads TGTGCCAGCAGCGCCCTGGGGGGGGGACAGGGCTCCTACGAGCAGTACTTC.